This entry concerns a single TCR beta chain. Its antigen is as yet unknown. This entry belongs to a study of Tregs in tolerant kidney transplant recipients. Study-wide results and limits: The most relevant donor-specific Treg TCRbeta repertoire apparently came from expansion with activated donor B cells.

Germline lookup yields CDR1 MGHRA and CDR2 YSYEKL. This CDR3 contains 13 residues. V was trimmed by 3 bases and J by 0 bases, leaving 3 bases between them. The table came from immunoSEQ multiplex PCR; TCRdb's copy has only in-frame clones and leaves some out. The sample shows about 59,000 clones, around four fifths of them seen only once. The specimen sequenced was CD4+ T cells from blood. This chain joins TRBV4-1 and TRBJ2-4; no clear D. This TCR derives from a human donor in good health. The CDR3 here is CASSHRAKNIQYF. DNA of the CDR3: TGCGCCAGCAGCCACCGAGCCAAAAACATTCAGTACTTC.